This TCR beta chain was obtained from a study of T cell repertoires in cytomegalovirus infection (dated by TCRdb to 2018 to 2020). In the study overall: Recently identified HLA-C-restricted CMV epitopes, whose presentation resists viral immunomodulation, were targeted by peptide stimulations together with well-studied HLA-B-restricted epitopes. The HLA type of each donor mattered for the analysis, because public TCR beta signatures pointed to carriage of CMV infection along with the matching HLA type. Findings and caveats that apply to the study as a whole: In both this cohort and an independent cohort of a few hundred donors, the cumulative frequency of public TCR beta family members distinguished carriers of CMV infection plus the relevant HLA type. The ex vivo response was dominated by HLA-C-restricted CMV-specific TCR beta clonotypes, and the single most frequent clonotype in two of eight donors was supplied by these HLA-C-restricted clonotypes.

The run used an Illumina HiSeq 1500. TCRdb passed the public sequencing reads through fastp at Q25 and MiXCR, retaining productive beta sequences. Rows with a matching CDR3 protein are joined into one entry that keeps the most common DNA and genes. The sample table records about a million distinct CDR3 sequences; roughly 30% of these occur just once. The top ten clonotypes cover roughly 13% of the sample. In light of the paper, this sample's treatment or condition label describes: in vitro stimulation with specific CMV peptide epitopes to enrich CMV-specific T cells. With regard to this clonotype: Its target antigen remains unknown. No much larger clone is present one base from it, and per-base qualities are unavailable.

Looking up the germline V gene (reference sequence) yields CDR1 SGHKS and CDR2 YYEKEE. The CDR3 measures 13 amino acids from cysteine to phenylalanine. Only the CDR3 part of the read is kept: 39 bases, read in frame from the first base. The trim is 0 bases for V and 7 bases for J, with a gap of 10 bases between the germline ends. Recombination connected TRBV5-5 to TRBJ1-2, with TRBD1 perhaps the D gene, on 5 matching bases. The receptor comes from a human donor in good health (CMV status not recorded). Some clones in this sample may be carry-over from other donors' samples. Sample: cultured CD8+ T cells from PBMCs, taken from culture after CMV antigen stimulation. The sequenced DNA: TGTGCCAGCAGCTTGGTGGGGGTATCTGGCTACACCTTC. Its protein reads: CASSLVGVSGYTF.